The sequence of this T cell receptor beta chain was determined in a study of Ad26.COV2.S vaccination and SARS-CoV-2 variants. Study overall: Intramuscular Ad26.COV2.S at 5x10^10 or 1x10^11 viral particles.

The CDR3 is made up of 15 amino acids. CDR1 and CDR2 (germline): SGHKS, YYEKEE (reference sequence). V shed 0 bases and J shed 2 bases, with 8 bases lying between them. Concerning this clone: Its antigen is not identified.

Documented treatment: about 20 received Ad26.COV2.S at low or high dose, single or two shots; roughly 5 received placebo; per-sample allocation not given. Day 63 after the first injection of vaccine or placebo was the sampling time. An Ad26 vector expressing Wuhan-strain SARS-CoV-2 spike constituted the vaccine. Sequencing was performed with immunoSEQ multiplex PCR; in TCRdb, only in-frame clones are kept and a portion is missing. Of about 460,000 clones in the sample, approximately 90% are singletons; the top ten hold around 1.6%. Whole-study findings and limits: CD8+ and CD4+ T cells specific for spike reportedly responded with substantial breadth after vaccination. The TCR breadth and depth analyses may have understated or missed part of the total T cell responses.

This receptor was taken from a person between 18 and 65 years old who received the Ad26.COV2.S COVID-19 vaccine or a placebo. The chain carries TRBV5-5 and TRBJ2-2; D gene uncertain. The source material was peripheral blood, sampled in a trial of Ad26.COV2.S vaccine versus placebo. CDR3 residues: CASSLGPTNTGELFF. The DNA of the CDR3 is TGTGCCAGCAGCTTGGGTCCCACAAACACCGGGGAGCTGTTTTTT.